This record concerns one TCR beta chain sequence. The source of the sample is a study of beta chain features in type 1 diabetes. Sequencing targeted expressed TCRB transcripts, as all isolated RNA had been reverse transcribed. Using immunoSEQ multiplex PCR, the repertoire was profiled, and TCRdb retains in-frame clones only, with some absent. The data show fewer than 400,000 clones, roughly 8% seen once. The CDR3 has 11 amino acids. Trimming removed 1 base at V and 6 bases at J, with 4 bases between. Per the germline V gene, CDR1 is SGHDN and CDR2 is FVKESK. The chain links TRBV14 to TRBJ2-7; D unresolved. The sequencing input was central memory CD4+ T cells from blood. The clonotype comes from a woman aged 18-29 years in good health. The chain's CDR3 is CASSQAVEQYF. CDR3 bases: TGTGCCAGCAGCCAAGCAGTCGAGCAGTACTTC.